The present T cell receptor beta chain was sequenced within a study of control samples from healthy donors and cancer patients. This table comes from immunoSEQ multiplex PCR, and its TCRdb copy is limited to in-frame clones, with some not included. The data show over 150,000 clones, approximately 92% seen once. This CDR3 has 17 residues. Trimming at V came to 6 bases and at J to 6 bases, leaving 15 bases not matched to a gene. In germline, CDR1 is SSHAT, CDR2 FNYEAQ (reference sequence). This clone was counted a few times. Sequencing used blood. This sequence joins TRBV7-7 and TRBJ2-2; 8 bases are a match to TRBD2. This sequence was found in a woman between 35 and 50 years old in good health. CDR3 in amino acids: CASSRSTSGVYAGELFF. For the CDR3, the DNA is TGTGCCAGCAGTCGATCTACTAGCGGCGTGTATGCCGGGGAGCTGTTTTTT.